This T cell receptor beta chain was obtained from a study of Ad26.COV2.S vaccination and SARS-CoV-2 variants. Study in general: Trial arm assignment for the donor was COV1001 Ad26.COV2.S.

Some clones are missing from TCRdb's copy, which holds only in-frame ones; the method was immunoSEQ multiplex PCR. The repertoire holds some 350,000 clones, 75% to 90% seen once, with 5.5% in the top ten. Between the trimmed V and J ends, which lost 7 bases and 5 bases, there was a span of 14 bases. CDR3 length: 13 residues. The germline V gene has CDR1 MNHNY and CDR2 SVGAGI (reference sequence). The treatment here: around 19 received Ad26.COV2.S at low or high dose, single or two shots; 5 received placebo; per-sample allocation not given. Repertoires come from day 63 after the first vaccine or placebo injection.

V and J are TRBV6-6 and TRBJ2-5; D is undetermined. The source was peripheral blood, collected in a trial of Ad26.COV2.S vaccine versus placebo. The sequence was collected from a person aged 18 to 65 who received the Ad26.COV2.S COVID-19 vaccine or a placebo. CDR3 residues: CASTRGSSETQYF. CDR3 DNA: TGTGCCAGCACCCGCGGTAGTTCGGAGACCCAGTACTTC.